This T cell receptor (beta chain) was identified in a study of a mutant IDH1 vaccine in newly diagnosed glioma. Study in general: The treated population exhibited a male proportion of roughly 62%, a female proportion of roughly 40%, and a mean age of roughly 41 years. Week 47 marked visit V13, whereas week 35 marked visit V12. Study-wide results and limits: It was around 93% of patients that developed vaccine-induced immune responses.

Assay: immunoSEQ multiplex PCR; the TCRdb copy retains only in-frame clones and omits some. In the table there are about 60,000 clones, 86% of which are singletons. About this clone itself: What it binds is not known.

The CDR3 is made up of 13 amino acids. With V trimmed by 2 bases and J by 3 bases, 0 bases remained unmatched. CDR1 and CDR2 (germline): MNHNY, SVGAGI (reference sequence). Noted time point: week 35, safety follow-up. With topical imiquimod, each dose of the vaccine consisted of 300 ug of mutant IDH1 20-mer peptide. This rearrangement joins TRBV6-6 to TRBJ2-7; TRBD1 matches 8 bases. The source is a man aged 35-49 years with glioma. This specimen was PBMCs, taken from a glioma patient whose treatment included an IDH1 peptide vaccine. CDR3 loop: CASSYTGGYEQYF. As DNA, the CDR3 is TGTGCCAGCAGTTACACAGGGGGCTACGAGCAGTACTTC.